This T cell receptor beta chain derives from a study of blood T cell repertoires in COVID-19. Study background: The cDNA or gDNA used as material had been derived from T cells, B-cell-depleted T cells, or PBMCs.

In the authors' workflow: Estimation of nucleated cell counts was performed using reference gene primer amplification. Produced via immunoSEQ multiplex PCR; TCRdb's table is partial and in-frame only. D and trimming come from the DNA, and the V and J calls and clone size come from that table. Of under 250,000 clones in the sample, approximately 89% are singletons; the top ten hold 1.5% to 2%. Germline V gene data show CDR1 as SGHNT and CDR2 as YYREEE (reference sequence). The ends lost 0 bases at V and 3 bases at J; junction bases unmatched: 6. This CDR3 has 17 amino acids. This TCR was sampled from a woman in her fifties or sixties who had recovered from COVID-19. V usage is TRBV5-4 and J usage is TRBJ2-7; 13 bases match TRBD2. Input material: peripheral blood. DNA of the CDR3: TGTGCCAGCAGCTTGGGACTAGCGGGGGGTATCATCTACGAGCAGTACTTC. Translating it yields CASSLGLAGGIIYEQYF. The whole variable domain, filled in from reference TRBV5-4 and TRBJ2-7, reads ETGVTQSPTHLIKTRGQQVTLRCSSQSGHNTVSWYQQALGQGPQFIFQYYREEENGRGNFPPRFSGLQFPNYSSELNVNALELDDSALYLCASSLGLAGGIIYEQYFGPGTRLTVT.